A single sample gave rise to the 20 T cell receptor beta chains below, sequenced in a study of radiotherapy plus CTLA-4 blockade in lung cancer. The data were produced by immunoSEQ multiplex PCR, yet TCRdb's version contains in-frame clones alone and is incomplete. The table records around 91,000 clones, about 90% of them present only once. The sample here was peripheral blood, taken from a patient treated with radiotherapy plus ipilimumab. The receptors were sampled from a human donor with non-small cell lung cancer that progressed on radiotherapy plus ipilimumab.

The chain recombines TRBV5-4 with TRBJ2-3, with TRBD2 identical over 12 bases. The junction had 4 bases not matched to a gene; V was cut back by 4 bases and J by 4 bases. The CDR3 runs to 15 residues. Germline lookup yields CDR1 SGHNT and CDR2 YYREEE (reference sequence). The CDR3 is CASSQTSGSADTQYF. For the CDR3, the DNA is TGTGCCAGCAGCCAGACTAGCGGGAGTGCAGATACGCAGTATTTT.

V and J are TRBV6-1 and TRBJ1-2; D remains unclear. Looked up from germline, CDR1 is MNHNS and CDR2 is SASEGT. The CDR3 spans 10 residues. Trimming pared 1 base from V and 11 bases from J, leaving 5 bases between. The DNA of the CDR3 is TGTGCCAGCAGTGAAGTTTCATACACCTTC. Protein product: CASSEVSYTF.

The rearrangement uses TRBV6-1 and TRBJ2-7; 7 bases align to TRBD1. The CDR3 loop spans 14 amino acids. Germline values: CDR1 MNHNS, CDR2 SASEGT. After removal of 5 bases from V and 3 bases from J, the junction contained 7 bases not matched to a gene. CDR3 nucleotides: TGTGCCAGCAGTTTGGGACAGTCCCTCTACGAGCAGTACTTC. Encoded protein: CASSLGQSLYEQYF.

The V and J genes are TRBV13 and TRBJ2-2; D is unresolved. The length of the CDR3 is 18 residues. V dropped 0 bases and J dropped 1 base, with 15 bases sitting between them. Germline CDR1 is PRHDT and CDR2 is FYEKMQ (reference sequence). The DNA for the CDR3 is TGTGCCAGCAGCTTAGGCCGATTTTGGTGGGAGAACACCGGGGAGCTGTTTTTT. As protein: CASSLGRFWWENTGELFF.

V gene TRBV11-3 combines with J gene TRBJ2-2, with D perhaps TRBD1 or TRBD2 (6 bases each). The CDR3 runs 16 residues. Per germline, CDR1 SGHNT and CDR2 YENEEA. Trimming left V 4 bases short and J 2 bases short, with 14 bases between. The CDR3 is CASSSRGRRNTGELFF. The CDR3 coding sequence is TGTGCCAGCAGCTCCCGGGGGCGGCGAAACACCGGGGAGCTGTTTTTT.

The DNA of the CDR3 is TGTGCCAGCAGCTTTGAGAGGGCTCAGCCCCAGCATTTT. Encoded protein: CASSFERAQPQHF. The chain is built from TRBV7-8 and TRBJ1-5; D gene ambiguous. V was pared by 3 bases and J by 6 bases, with 9 bases between. CDR1 SGHVS and CDR2 FQNEAQ come from the germline V gene. This CDR3 is 13 amino acids long.

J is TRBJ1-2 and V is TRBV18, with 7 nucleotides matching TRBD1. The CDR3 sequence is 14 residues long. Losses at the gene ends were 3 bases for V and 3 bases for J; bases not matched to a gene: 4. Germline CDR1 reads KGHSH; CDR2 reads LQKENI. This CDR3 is CASSPTGPDYGYTF. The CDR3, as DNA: TGTGCCAGCTCACCGACAGGGCCGGACTATGGCTACACCTTC.

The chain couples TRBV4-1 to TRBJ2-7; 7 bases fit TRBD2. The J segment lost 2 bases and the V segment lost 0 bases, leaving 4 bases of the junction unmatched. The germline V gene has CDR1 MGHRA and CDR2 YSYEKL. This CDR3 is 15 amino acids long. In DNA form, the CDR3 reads TGCGCCAGCAGCCAAGAGCTAGCGGCAACCTACGAGCAGTACTTC. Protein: CASSQELAATYEQYF.

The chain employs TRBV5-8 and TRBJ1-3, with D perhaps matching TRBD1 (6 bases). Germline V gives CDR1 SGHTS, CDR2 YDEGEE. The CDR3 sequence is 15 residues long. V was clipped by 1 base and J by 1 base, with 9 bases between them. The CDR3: CASSLYRESGNTIYF. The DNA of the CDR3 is TGTGCCAGCAGCTTGTACAGGGAGTCTGGAAACACCATATATTTT.

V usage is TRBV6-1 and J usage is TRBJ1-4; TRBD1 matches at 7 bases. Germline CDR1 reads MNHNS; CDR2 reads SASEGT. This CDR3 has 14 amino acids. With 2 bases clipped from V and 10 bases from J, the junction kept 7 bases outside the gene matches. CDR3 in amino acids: CASSELQGTGKLFF. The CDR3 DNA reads TGTGCCAGCAGTGAATTACAGGGGACGGGAAAACTGTTTTTT.

The CDR3 DNA follows: TGTGCCAGTAGTAGACCGGGGACCGGATACAATGAGCAGTTCTTC. Amino acid sequence: CASSRPGTGYNEQFF. The chain employs TRBV19 and TRBJ2-1; D assignment may be TRBD1 or TRBD2 (5 bases each). Germline CDR1 and CDR2: LNHDA and SQIVND (reference sequence). The CDR3 has 15 residues. The V end was cut by 4 bases, the J end by 4 bases, with 14 bases between. The entire variable domain, with the rest obtained from reference TRBV19 and TRBJ2-1, is as follows: DGGITQSPKYLFRKEGQNVTLSCEQNLNHDAMYWYRQDPGQGLRLIYYSQIVNDFQKGDIAEGYSVSREKKESFPLTVTSAQKNPTAFYLCASSRPGTGYNEQFFGPGTRLTVL.

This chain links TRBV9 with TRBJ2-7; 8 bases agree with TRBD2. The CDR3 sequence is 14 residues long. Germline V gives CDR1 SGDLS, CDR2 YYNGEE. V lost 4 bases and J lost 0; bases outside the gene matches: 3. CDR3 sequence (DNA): TGTGCCAGCAGCCAGACTAGCGACTCCTACGAGCAGTACTTC. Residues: CASSQTSDSYEQYF.

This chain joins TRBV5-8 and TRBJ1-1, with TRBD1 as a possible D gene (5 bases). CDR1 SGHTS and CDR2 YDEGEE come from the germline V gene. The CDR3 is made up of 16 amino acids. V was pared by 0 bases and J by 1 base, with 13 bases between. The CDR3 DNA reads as TGTGCCAGCAGCTTGGGTCTCAGGGACGAGAACACTGAAGCTTTCTTT. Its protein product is CASSLGLRDENTEAFF.

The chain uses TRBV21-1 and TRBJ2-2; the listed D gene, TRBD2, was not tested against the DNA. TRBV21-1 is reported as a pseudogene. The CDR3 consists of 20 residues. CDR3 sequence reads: CASSKSGLAGPLRLTGELFF. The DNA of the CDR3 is TGTGCCAGCAGCAAATCGGGACTAGCGGGACCCCTGAGGCTAACCGGGGAGCTGTTTTTT.

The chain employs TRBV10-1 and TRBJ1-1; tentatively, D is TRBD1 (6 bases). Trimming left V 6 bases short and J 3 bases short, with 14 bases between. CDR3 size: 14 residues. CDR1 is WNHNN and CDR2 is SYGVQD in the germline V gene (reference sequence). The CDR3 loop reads CASRELTGYTEAFF. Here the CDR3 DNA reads TGCGCCAGCAGGGAACTTACAGGGTACACTGAAGCTTTCTTT.

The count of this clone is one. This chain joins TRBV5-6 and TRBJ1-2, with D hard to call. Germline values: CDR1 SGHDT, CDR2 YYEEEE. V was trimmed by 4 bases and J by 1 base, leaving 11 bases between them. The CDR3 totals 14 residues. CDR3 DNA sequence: TGTGCCAGCAGCGAGGTCGGAATTAACTATGGCTACACCTTC. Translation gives CASSEVGINYGYTF.

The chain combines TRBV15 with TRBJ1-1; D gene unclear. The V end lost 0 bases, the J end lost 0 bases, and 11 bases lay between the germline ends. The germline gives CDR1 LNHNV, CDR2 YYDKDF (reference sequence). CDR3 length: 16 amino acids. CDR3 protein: CATSRDTVQVNTEAFF. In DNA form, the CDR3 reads TGTGCCACCAGCAGAGATACGGTTCAGGTGAACACTGAAGCTTTCTTT.

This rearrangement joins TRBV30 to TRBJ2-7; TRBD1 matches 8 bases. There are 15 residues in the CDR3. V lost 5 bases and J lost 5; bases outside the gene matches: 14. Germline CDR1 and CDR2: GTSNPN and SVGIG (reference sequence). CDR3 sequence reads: CAWRKGQVIVDEQYF. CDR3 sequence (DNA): TGTGCCTGGCGGAAGGGACAGGTAATAGTCGACGAGCAGTACTTC.

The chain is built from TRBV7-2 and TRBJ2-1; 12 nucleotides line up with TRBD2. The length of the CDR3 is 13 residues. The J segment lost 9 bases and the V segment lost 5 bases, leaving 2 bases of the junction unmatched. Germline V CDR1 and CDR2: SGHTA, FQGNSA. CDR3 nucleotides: TGTGCCAGCAGCCGGGGACTAGCGGGTGAGCAGTTCTTC. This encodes CASSRGLAGEQFF.

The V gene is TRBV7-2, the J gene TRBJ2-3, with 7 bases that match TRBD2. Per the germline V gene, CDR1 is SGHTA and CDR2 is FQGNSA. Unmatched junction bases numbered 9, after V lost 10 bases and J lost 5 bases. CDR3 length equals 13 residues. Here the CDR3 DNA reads TGTGCCAAACGGGGGGTCGAAATAGATACGCAGTATTTT. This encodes CAKRGVEIDTQYF.